These 9 T cell receptor beta chains originate from one sample sequenced in a study of T cells in Graves' hyperthyroidism and ophthalmopathy. Amplification of TCR beta CDR3 regions was performed using RNA transcripts as template. Carried out on the TCR CDR3, a first-round RT-PCR used the HTBI primer set. One entry per CDR3 protein, called by TCRdb with MiXCR from the multiplex PCR reads. The table has hundreds of thousands of distinct CDR3 sequences, roughly 22% seen once. Sequencing input: blood. All receptors derive from a woman aged 65 to 85 with Graves' ophthalmopathy.

V gene TRBV6-2 or TRBV6-3 combines with J gene TRBJ2-7; 7 nucleotides line up with TRBD1. V gave up 6 bases and J gave up 0 bases; unmatched junction bases: 8. CDR1 MNHEY and CDR2 SVGEGT come from the germline V gene. This CDR3 has 15 residues. As DNA, the CDR3 is TGTGCCAGCAGAAAACAGGGGACCACCTCCTACGAGCAGTACTTC. This encodes CASRKQGTTSYEQYF.

The chain is built from TRBV2 and TRBJ2-2, with no clear D. Germline CDR1 reads SNHLY; CDR2 reads FYNNEI. CDR3 length equals 13 residues. The ends were cut back, 6 bases at V and 5 bases at J, with 10 bases in the middle. Here the CDR3 reads CASSLDLTGELFF. The CDR3 coding sequence is TGTGCCAGCAGCCTAGACCTTACCGGGGAGCTGTTTTTT.

This clonotype was recorded at least ten times. The chain combines TRBV11-1 with TRBJ2-5; 12 nucleotides align to TRBD1. This CDR3 comprises 14 residues. The ends lost 5 bases at V and 5 bases at J; junction bases unmatched: 3. Germline V gene lookup returns CDR1 SGHAT and CDR2 FQDESV (reference sequence). The CDR3: CASSQGQGAETQYF. The CDR3 DNA reads TGTGCCAGCAGCCAGGGACAGGGGGCTGAGACCCAGTACTTC.

The chain carries TRBV28 and TRBJ1-5; D is unclear. The CDR3 is made up of 16 amino acids. V was trimmed by 2 bases and J by 0 bases, leaving 11 bases between them. The germline V gene has CDR1 MDHEN and CDR2 SYDVKM. CDR3 protein: CASSLLSHHSNQPQHF. In DNA form, the CDR3 reads TGTGCCAGCAGTTTACTGTCCCACCATAGCAATCAGCCCCAGCATTTT.

Points on this clonotype: This may be a read error: a much more frequent sequence differs by one nucleotide. The chain uses TRBV29-1 and TRBJ2-5, with D hard to call. The CDR3 runs 13 residues. CDR1 and CDR2 from the germline V gene are SQVTM and ANQGSEA. The CDR3 sequence: CGVVFRRGETQYF. CDR3 nucleotide sequence: TGCGGCGTTGTTTTCAGGCGTGGAGAGACCCAGTACTTC.

This clonotype came up many times. Sequence at one end of the junction differs from germline and may be a read error. This chain uses TRBV5-1 with TRBJ1-1; no clear D. The CDR3 covers 13 residues. Germline CDR1 SGHRS, CDR2 YFSETQ. The CDR3 nucleotides read TGTGCCAGCAGTTTAGTTCTGAACACTGAAGCTTTCTTT. Its protein is CASSLVLNTEAFF.

Only a few counts were recorded for this clonotype. V is TRBV7-9 and J is TRBJ2-1; no clear D gene. CDR3 length: 16 residues. Germline V CDR1 and CDR2: SEHNR, FQNEAQ (reference sequence). Trimming left V 5 bases short and J 2 bases short, with 16 bases between. CDR3 DNA: TGTGCCAGCAGCCATTATGGGCAGCGCACCTACAATGAGCAGTTCTTC. Protein sequence: CASSHYGQRTYNEQFF.

This clonotype was observed at least ten times. CDR3 in amino acids: CASRKGAGGSYEQYF. DNA of the CDR3: TGTGCCAGCAGAAAAGGGGCGGGAGGCTCCTACGAGCAGTACTTC. The J gene is TRBJ2-7, the V gene TRBV27, with TRBD2 identical over 8 bases. Per germline, CDR1 MNHEY and CDR2 SMNVEV (reference sequence). The CDR3 runs 15 residues. The trim removed 6 bases at V and 0 bases at J, leaving 7 bases unmatched.

Regarding this clonotype: The junction does not match germline at one end; this may be a read error. The rearrangement links TRBV12-3 or TRBV12-4 to TRBJ1-1, with 8 nucleotides matching TRBD1. This CDR3 is 14 amino acids long. The DNA of the CDR3 is TGTGCCGGCAGTCTGGCAGGGGGCGGCACTGAAGCTTTCTTT. As protein: CAGSLAGGGTEAFF.